This section outlines one TCR beta chain sequence together with its context. Its recognized antigen is unknown. One base away there is no much larger clone; base qualities are not given. This sample was taken from a study of blood T cell repertoires in COVID-19 (dated by TCRdb to 2019 to 2021). Notes on the research overall: Samples covering the acute and convalescent phases of COVID-19 were provided by collaborators in the United States, Italy and Spain. Where available, HLA class I and class II types were taken from metadata supplied by the sample provider and were not determined by assay-based typing. The repertoires were released in a freely available public database intended as a resource for research on the immune response to SARS-CoV-2. Nearly every sample came with metadata listing a de-identified subject ID, COVID-19 status, age in years and sex. Subjects who had been exposed to COVID-19, were actively infected with it, or had recovered from it provided the deeply sampled blood TCRbeta repertoires that made up the dataset. The prospective study material was composed of cDNA or gDNA derived from T cells, B-cell-depleted T cells, or PBMCs. Samples were obtained from the ongoing ImmuneRACE study (first 160 participants) and from over 1,000 subjects provided by 6 global collaborators.

In Seattle, one collaborating source enrolled patients while the infection was active and tracked those patients longitudinally over the course of disease. Collaborating institutions collected whole blood in K2EDTA tubes following their own protocols. For TCRbeta analysis, collaborators shipped samples in one of three forms: frozen whole blood, isolated PBMCs, or DNA extracted from either of those sample types. What the study reported, not specific to this receptor: The quantity of clinical and demographic metadata differed by source and by participant and was supplied without curation.

TCRbeta CDR3 regions were amplified from genomic DNA by means of the immunoSEQ Assay, a bias-controlled multiplex PCR. Under the source paper's analysis protocol: The number of nucleated cells in each sample was estimated by amplification of reference gene primers within the assay. To quantify the absolute abundance of each unique TCRbeta CDR3 rearrangement, sequence reads were collapsed and filtered. For each sample, productive Simpson clonality was calculated as the square root of Simpson's diversity index across productive rearrangements. Held by TCRdb, this immuneACCESS table contains in-frame sequences only and omits some clones. Under half of the omission traces to an unresolved V gene where checked; the cause of the rest is unknown. The V and J calls and clone size are taken from that table; D and trimming were inferred from the DNA. This sample has roughly 290,000 clones in its table, and roughly 84% of those were observed once. The top ten clonotypes cover 0.87% of the sample.

CDR3 length: 14 amino acids, cysteine to phenylalanine. The sequence is cut down to CDR3 DNA, 42 bases in frame from base 1. V is reduced by 7 bases and J by 5 bases, leaving a spacing of 18 bases between them. The CDR1 and CDR2 encoded by the germline V gene (reference sequence) are SGHNT and YYREEE. The TCR sequence derives from a human donor with COVID-19, enrolled during active disease. The donor label of this sample is uncertain. The chain employs TRBV5-4 and TRBJ2-5, with TRBD2 perhaps the D gene, on 6 matching bases. The sample consisted of peripheral blood. DNA sequence: TGTGCCAGCCACCCGGAGGGTAGCTTTGAGACCCAGTACTTC. Its translation is CASHPEGSFETQYF.